The 32 T cell receptor beta chains given below trace back to one sample, sequenced in a study of blood T cells in healthy people across ages. A J-beta primer mix and a sample-barcoded 5' primer were used in a second PCR of roughly 7 to 12 cycles. From the 5' RACE reads, TCRdb called clonotypes with MiXCR, one entry per CDR3 protein. The sample has roughly 800,000 distinct CDR3 sequences, roughly 50% seen once. The sample was blood. These receptors came from a man aged 25-40 years in good health.

This clonotype showed up just a few times. V usage is TRBV29-1 and J usage is TRBJ2-7, with a possible D match to TRBD1 (6 bases). Germline-derived CDR1 and CDR2 are SQVTM and ANQGSEA. This CDR3 has 14 residues. V lost 2 bases and J lost 2, with 13 bases in between. The CDR3 here is CSVEIQGKPYEQYF. The CDR3, as DNA: TGCAGCGTTGAAATACAGGGAAAGCCCTACGAGCAGTACTTC.

The gene calls are TRBV9 and TRBJ2-1, with TRBD2 matching 10 bases. CDR1 is SGDLS and CDR2 is YYNGEE in the germline V gene. The J segment lost 9 bases and the V segment lost 0 bases, leaving 12 bases of the junction unmatched. The CDR3 length is 17 residues. The CDR3 is CASSVARLAGALSEQFF. DNA for the CDR3: TGTGCCAGCAGCGTAGCGAGGCTAGCGGGAGCTCTCAGTGAGCAGTTCTTC.

This clonotype was picked up one time. V and J are TRBV20-1 and TRBJ2-7, with TRBD2 identical over 8 bases. The ends lost 0 bases at V and 2 bases at J; junction bases unmatched: 3. Germline CDR1 DFQATT, CDR2 SNEGSKA (reference sequence). The CDR3 has 14 residues. The chain's CDR3 is CSARDSAGAYEQYF. CDR3 bases: TGCAGTGCTAGAGACTCAGCGGGGGCCTACGAGCAGTACTTC.

The chain has TRBV6-5 and TRBJ1-2, with D tentatively TRBD1 (5 bases). V lost 10 bases, J lost 6 bases, and 15 bases lay in between. In germline, CDR1 is MNHEY, CDR2 SVGAGI. This CDR3 region has 12 residues. The CDR3 nucleotides read TGTGCCACCAAACTCAGGGCTGATGGCTACACCTTC. Protein sequence: CATKLRADGYTF.

DNA for the CDR3: TGTGCCAGCAGGAATATTCACGAGACCCAGTACTTC. It codes for CASRNIHETQYF. The J gene is TRBJ2-5, the V gene TRBV6-1; D is uncertain. The CDR3 covers 12 residues. Trimming shortened V by 6 bases and J by 5 bases, and 10 bases separated the two germline ends. Looked up from germline, CDR1 is MNHNS and CDR2 is SASEGT.

The chain combines TRBV6-5 with TRBJ2-7; TRBD2 is a possible D gene (6 bases). With 2 bases removed from V and 0 bases from J, the gap between germline ends came to 11 bases. The germline gives CDR1 MNHEY, CDR2 SVGAGI. This CDR3 is 15 amino acids long. The CDR3 DNA follows: TGTGCCAGCAGTTACGGGAGGATTACCTCCTACGAGCAGTACTTC. It codes for CASSYGRITSYEQYF.

This clonotype appeared a few times. The chain is built from TRBV7-9 and TRBJ2-5; the D gene could be TRBD1 or TRBD2 (6 bases each). CDR3 length equals 17 residues. V lost 2 bases and J lost 1, with 17 bases in between. The germline V gene encodes CDR1 SEHNR and CDR2 FQNEAQ (reference sequence). The DNA of the CDR3 is TGTGCCAGCAGCTTAAGGGGGGCCGGGGTCTCCCAAGAGACCCAGTACTTC. This codes for CASSLRGAGVSQETQYF.

The chain joins TRBV5-1 to TRBJ2-7; TRBD1 matches 7 bases. There are 13 residues in the CDR3. Germline V gene lookup returns CDR1 SGHRS and CDR2 YFSETQ. V shed 6 bases, J shed 6 bases, and the junction held 9 bases outside the gene matches. The CDR3 spells CASKGGSSGEQYF. CDR3 DNA: TGCGCCAGCAAAGGGGGCAGTTCGGGCGAGCAGTACTTC.

The CDR3 nucleotides read TGCGCCAGCAGCTTGGGACTAGCGGGGACCCAGCCCTACAATGAGCAGTTCTTC. Residues: CASSLGLAGTQPYNEQFF. The genes are TRBV5-1 and TRBJ2-1, with 11 bases matching TRBD2. This CDR3 has 18 residues. CDR1 SGHRS and CDR2 YFSETQ come from the germline V gene. The J segment lost 2 bases and the V segment lost 0 bases, leaving 7 bases of the junction unmatched.

The chain couples TRBV27 to TRBJ1-2; D remains ambiguous. This CDR3 is built from 16 residues. Germline CDR1 MNHEY, CDR2 SMNVEV (reference sequence). Trimming cost V 5 bases and J 4 bases, with 20 bases left between them. The CDR3 protein is CASSPSIGSGFYGYTF. CDR3 nucleotides: TGTGCCAGCAGTCCCTCAATCGGGTCGGGTTTCTATGGCTACACCTTC.

This clonotype was found a few times. The V call is TRBV12-2, the J call TRBJ1-5; no DNA check was done on the table's D call, TRBD1. TRBV12-2 is deemed a pseudogene. CDR3 length: 17 residues. The DNA of the CDR3 is TGTGCAAGTCGCTACCTTGGCGGCGGGGACCTCAATCAGCCCCAGCATTTT. Its translation is CASRYLGGGDLNQPQHF.

Only one count was recorded for this clonotype. The CDR3 ends on some other residue instead of the conserved phenylalanine or tryptophan, so this is likely a read error. This sequence joins TRBV29-1 and TRBJ2-6, with TRBD1 matching 7 bases. After removal of 6 bases from V and 0 bases from J, the junction contained 11 bases not matched to a gene. The CDR3 extends over 17 amino acids. The V gene's germline CDR1 is SQVTM and CDR2 ANQGSEA. CDR3 in amino acids: CSVLRQGVSSGANVLTY. The CDR3 DNA follows: TGCAGCGTCCTTCGACAGGGAGTATCCTCTGGGGCCAACGTCCTGACTTAC.

This sequence joins TRBV7-2 and TRBJ2-1; D might be TRBD2 (6 bases). The V and J ends lost 4 bases and 10 bases respectively, with 11 bases between them. The CDR3 sequence is 12 residues long. Germline lookup yields CDR1 SGHTA and CDR2 FQGNSA. In DNA form, the CDR3 reads TGTGCCAGCAGCTACACGGGGGTGGAGCAGTTCTTC. Translation: CASSYTGVEQFF. Complete variable domain (other parts from reference TRBV7-2 and TRBJ2-1): GAGVSQSPSNKVTEKGKDVELRCDPISGHTALYWYRQSLGQGLEFLIYFQGNSAPDKSGLPSDRFSAERTGGSVSTLTIQRTQQEDSAVYLCASSYTGVEQFFGPGTRLTVL.

The chain recombines TRBV20-1 with TRBJ2-1; no clear D gene. Germline CDR1 and CDR2: DFQATT and SNEGSKA (reference sequence). Trimming pared 6 bases from V and 5 bases from J, leaving 14 bases between. The CDR3 runs to 13 residues. CDR3 protein: CSAQSPTDNEQFF. CDR3 DNA sequence: TGCAGTGCCCAAAGTCCAACGGACAATGAGCAGTTCTTC.

This clonotype was picked up a small number of times. V usage is TRBV29-1 and J usage is TRBJ2-3, with D perhaps given as TRBD1 or TRBD2 (5 bases each). The germline V and J ends were trimmed by 0 bases and 4 bases, with 11 bases remaining between them. CDR1 is SQVTM and CDR2 is ANQGSEA in the germline V gene. This CDR3 has 14 residues. The CDR3 loop is CSVEDFGTADTQYF. CDR3 coding DNA: TGCAGCGTTGAAGATTTCGGGACCGCAGATACGCAGTATTTT.

This clonotype was seen a handful of times. The genes are TRBV6-6 and TRBJ1-2; 7 bases are a match to TRBD1. Trimming cost V 6 bases and J 5 bases; bases outside gene matches: 9. This CDR3 has 14 residues. CDR1 is MNHNY and CDR2 is SVGAGI in the germline V gene (reference sequence). CDR3 DNA: TGTGCCAGCAGATACCTGACAGGGATTTATGGCTACACCTTC. Translated, it gives CASRYLTGIYGYTF.

This clonotype was observed a handful of times. The rearrangement links TRBV27 to TRBJ2-7; TRBD2 matches at 9 bases. This CDR3 has 14 amino acids. The germline V gene encodes CDR1 MNHEY and CDR2 SMNVEV (reference sequence). V was pared by 6 bases and J by 0 bases, with 3 bases of the junction left unmatched. CDR3 protein: CASSISGSSYEQYF. The CDR3 DNA is TGTGCCAGCAGCATTAGCGGGAGCTCCTACGAGCAGTACTTC.

The gene calls are TRBV18 and TRBJ2-7; no reliable D call. CDR1 and CDR2 from the germline V gene are KGHSH and LQKENI. CDR3 size: 12 residues. The CDR3 region is CASARSSYEQYF. The CDR3 DNA reads as TGTGCTTCGGCCAGGAGCTCCTACGAGCAGTACTTC.

The chain is built from TRBV4-2 and TRBJ2-7; maybe TRBD2 (5 bases). The CDR3 totals 15 residues. Trimming removed 4 bases at V and 2 bases at J, with 15 bases between. Germline assignment: CDR1 LGHNA and CDR2 YNFKEQ. The CDR3, as DNA: TGTGCCAGCAGCCGAAATATTATGGGAGCCTACGAGCAGTACTTC. Translation: CASSRNIMGAYEQYF.

This clonotype was recorded many times. CDR3 nucleotides: TGTGCCAGCAGTCCCCGTCCCTACGAGCAGTACTTC. Translation: CASSPRPYEQYF. The V and J genes are TRBV7-2 and TRBJ2-7; D remains ambiguous. Germline CDR1 SGHTA, CDR2 FQGNSA. This CDR3 has 12 amino acids. The V end was cut by 6 bases, the J end by 2 bases, with 8 bases between.

This clonotype was observed many times. The gene calls are TRBV24-1 and TRBJ2-1, with D perhaps TRBD1 (6 bases). The CDR3 has 15 amino acids. V was clipped by 5 bases and J by 4 bases, with 14 bases between them. The germline V gene has CDR1 KGHDR and CDR2 SFDVKD. CDR3 DNA sequence: TGTGCCACCAGTGGTGTACTAGGGGGATACAATGAGCAGTTCTTC. Protein: CATSGVLGGYNEQFF.

The gene calls are TRBV20-1 and TRBJ2-5; D gene ambiguous. The CDR3 totals 12 residues. CDR1 DFQATT and CDR2 SNEGSKA come from the germline V gene (reference sequence). V gave up 6 bases and J gave up 4 bases, with 12 bases separating them. The CDR3, as DNA: TGCAGTGCGCCTCAACCCGGAGAGACCCAGTACTTC. Translated: CSAPQPGETQYF.

V gene TRBV6-1 combines with J gene TRBJ2-3, with 10 bases matching TRBD1. The V and J ends lost 2 bases and 5 bases, in that order; junction bases with no gene match: 7. CDR1 is MNHNS and CDR2 is SASEGT in the germline V gene. The CDR3 spans 16 residues. In nucleotides, the CDR3 is TGTGCCAGCAGTGAATGGGACAGGGGCCACGAAGATACGCAGTATTTT. Protein product: CASSEWDRGHEDTQYF.

The gene calls are TRBV3-1 and TRBJ2-1; D not certain. The germline gives CDR1 LGHDT, CDR2 YNNKEL (reference sequence). Trimming removed 3 bases from V and 6 bases from J, with 12 bases in between. The CDR3 contains 14 residues. The CDR3 DNA follows: TGTGCCAGCAGCCACAAGTCAGGAATCAATGAGCAGTTCTTC. Its translation is CASSHKSGINEQFF.

There are many counts of this clonotype. The rearrangement uses TRBV10-3 and TRBJ2-5; 9 bases align to TRBD2. The CDR3 has 16 residues. Germline CDR1 reads ENHRY; CDR2 reads SYGVKD. V trimming: 4 bases; J trimming: 4 bases; junction bases outside the gene matches: 10. The CDR3 coding sequence is TGTGCCATCAGTGCAACCTGGAGGACTAGCGTAGAGACCCAGTACTTC. Its translation: CAISATWRTSVETQYF.

The table lists this clonotype with a count of one. The chain combines TRBV28 with TRBJ2-1; D ambiguous. The CDR3 extends over 18 amino acids. V was shortened by 1 base and J by 5 bases, with 21 bases between the two germline ends. CDR1 is MDHEN, CDR2 SYDVKM, per germline. CDR3 DNA: TGTGCCAGCAGTTTATCAACCGGCTTTGGCAGCATAAACAATGAGCAGTTCTTC. Amino acids: CASSLSTGFGSINNEQFF.

The chain joins TRBV4-3 to TRBJ2-3, with D possibly being TRBD2 (6 bases). V lost 2 bases to trimming and J lost 2 bases, with 20 bases between them. Germline V gene data show CDR1 as LGHNA and CDR2 as YSLEER. CDR3 length equals 18 residues. CDR3 DNA sequence: TGCGCCAGCAGCCAAAGCATTGGCGGGACGGCAAACACAGATACGCAGTATTTT. Protein: CASSQSIGGTANTDTQYF.

This clonotype has just a few counts. This chain uses TRBV5-1 with TRBJ2-5; the D is unclear. The CDR3 is made up of 17 amino acids. V was pared by 0 bases and J by 2 bases, with 17 bases between. Germline CDR1 and CDR2: SGHRS and YFSETQ. The CDR3 loop is CASSLGGSGFWQETQYF. CDR3 sequence (DNA): TGCGCCAGCAGCTTGGGTGGTTCCGGGTTCTGGCAAGAGACCCAGTACTTC.

Many counts were recorded for this clonotype. The CDR3, as DNA: TGCAGCGTTGGAGTACAAGAGACCCAGTACTTC. Translating it yields CSVGVQETQYF. This chain links TRBV29-1 with TRBJ2-5; D remains unclear. CDR1 SQVTM and CDR2 ANQGSEA come from the germline V gene. V was clipped by 4 bases and J by 2 bases, with 5 bases between them. This CDR3 spans 11 amino acids.

This clonotype was detected a few times. This chain joins TRBV4-2 and TRBJ2-1; D gene uncertain. The CDR3 length is 13 residues. Germline CDR1 LGHNA, CDR2 YNFKEQ. The germline V and J ends were trimmed by 6 bases and 0 bases, with 6 bases remaining between them. CDR3 in DNA: TGTGCCAGCAGTCGAAGCTCCTACAATGAGCAGTTCTTC. Its translation is CASSRSSYNEQFF.

The V call is TRBV20-1, the J call TRBJ1-4; TRBD1 matches at 7 bases. The CDR3 spans 14 residues. The V gene end was trimmed by 4 bases and the J gene end by 5 bases; junction bases not matched to a gene: 7. CDR1 is DFQATT, CDR2 SNEGSKA, per germline (reference sequence). CDR3 nucleotides: TGCAGTGCTAAGTTTAGACAGGGAAATGAAAAACTGTTTTTT. It specifies CSAKFRQGNEKLFF.

V gene TRBV9 combines with J gene TRBJ1-1; TRBD1 matches 7 bases. In germline, CDR1 is SGDLS, CDR2 YYNGEE. The CDR3 runs 14 residues. V lost 4 bases, J lost 4 bases, and 7 bases stayed unmatched. DNA of the CDR3: TGTGCCAGCAGCCCAGGGGGGATCGGCACTGAAGCTTTCTTT. Amino acids: CASSPGGIGTEAFF.